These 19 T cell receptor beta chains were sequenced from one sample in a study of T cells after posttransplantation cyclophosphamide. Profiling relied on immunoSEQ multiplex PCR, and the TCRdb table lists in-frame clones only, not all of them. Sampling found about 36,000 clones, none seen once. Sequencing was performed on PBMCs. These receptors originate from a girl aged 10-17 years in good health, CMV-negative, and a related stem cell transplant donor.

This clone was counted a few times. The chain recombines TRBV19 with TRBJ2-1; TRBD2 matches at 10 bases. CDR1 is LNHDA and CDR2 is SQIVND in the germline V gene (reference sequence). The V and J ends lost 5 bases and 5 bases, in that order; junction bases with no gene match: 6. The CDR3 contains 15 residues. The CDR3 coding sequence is TGTGCCAGTAGTTTTAGCGGGGGGACCCACAATGAGCAGTTCTTC. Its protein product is CASSFSGGTHNEQFF.

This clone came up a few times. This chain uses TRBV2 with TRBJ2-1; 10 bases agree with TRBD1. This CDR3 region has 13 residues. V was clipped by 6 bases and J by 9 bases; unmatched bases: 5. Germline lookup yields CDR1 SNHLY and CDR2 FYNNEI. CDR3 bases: TGTGCCAGCAGGGGGACAGGGGATCGTGAGCAGTTCTTC. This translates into CASRGTGDREQFF.

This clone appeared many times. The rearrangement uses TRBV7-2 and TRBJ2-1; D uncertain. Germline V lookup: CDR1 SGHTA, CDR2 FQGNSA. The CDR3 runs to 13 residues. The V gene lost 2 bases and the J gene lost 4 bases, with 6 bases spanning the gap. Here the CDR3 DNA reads TGTGCCAGCAGCTTATCACTGTACAATGAGCAGTTCTTC. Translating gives CASSLSLYNEQFF.

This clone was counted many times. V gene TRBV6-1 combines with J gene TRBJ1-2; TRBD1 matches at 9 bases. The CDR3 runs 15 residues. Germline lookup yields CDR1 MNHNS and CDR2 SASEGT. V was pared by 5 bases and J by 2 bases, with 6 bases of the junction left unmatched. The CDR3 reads CASSSRDRANYGYTF. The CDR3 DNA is TGTGCCAGCAGTTCTAGGGACAGGGCAAACTATGGCTACACCTTC.

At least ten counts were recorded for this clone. As DNA, the CDR3 is TGTGCCAGCAGTGAAGTTAGCAGGGGACGGAATGGCTACACCTTC. It specifies CASSEVSRGRNGYTF. The chain has TRBV6-1 and TRBJ1-2, with a tentative D call TRBD1 (6 bases). Per germline, CDR1 MNHNS and CDR2 SASEGT. Trimming cost V 1 base and J 6 bases, with 15 bases left between them. The CDR3 covers 15 residues.

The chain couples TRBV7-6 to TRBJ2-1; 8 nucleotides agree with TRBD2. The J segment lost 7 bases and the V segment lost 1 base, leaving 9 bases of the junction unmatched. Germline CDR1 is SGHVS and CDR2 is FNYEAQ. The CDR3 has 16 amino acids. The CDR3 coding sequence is TGTGCCAGCAGCTTAGACGGTAGCGGGGTGGGAAATGAGCAGTTCTTC. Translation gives CASSLDGSGVGNEQFF.

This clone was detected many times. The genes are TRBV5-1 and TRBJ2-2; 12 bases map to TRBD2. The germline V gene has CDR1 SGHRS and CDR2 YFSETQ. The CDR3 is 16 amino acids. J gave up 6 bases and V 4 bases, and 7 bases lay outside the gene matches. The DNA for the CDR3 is TGCGCCAGCAGCGGATCTAGCGGGAGGGCCCCCGGGGAGCTGTTTTTT. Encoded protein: CASSGSSGRAPGELFF.

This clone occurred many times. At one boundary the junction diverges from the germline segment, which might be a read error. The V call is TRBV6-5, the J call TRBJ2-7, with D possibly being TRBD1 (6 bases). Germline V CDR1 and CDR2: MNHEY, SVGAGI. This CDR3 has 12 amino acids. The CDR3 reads CASSTMTGPFVF. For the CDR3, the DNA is TGTGCCAGCAGTACCATGACAGGCCCTTTTGTATTC.

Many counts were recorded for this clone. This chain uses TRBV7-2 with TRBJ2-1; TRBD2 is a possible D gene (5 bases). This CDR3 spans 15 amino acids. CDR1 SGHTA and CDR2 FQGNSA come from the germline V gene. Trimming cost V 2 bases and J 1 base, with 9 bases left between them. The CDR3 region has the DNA TGTGCCAGCAGCTTATCGGGATCATCCTACAATGAGCAGTTCTTC. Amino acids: CASSLSGSSYNEQFF.

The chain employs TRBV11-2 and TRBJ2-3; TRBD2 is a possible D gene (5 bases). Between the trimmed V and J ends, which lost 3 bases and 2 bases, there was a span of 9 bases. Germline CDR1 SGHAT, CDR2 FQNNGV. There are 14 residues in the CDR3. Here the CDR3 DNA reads TGTGCCAGCAGCTTTGGACTTGCCACAGATACGCAGTATTTT. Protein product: CASSFGLATDTQYF.

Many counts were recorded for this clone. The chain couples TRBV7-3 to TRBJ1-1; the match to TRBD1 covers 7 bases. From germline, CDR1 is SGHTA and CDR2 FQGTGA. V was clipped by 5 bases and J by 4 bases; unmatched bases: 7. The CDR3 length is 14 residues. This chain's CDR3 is CASSTTDRATEAFF. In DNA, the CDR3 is TGTGCCAGCAGCACTACCGACAGGGCCACTGAAGCTTTCTTT. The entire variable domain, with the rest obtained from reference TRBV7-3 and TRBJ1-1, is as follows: GAGVSQTPSNKVTEKGKYVELRCDPISGHTALYWYRQSLGQGPEFLIYFQGTGAADDSGLPNDRFFAVRPEGSVSTLKIQRTERGDSAVYLCASSTTDRATEAFFGQGTRLTVV.

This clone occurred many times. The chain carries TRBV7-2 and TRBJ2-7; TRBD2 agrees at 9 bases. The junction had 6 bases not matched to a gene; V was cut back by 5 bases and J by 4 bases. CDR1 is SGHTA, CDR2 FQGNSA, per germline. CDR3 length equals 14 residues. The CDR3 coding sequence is TGTGCCAGCAGCATCCTAGCGGGGCTATACGAGCAGTACTTC. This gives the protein CASSILAGLYEQYF.

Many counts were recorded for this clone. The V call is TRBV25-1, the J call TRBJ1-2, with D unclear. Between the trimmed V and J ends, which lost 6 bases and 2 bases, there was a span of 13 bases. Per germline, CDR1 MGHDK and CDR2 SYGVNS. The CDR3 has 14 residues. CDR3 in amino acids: CASREVGRNYGYTF. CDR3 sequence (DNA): TGTGCCAGCAGGGAGGTAGGACGGAACTATGGCTACACCTTC.

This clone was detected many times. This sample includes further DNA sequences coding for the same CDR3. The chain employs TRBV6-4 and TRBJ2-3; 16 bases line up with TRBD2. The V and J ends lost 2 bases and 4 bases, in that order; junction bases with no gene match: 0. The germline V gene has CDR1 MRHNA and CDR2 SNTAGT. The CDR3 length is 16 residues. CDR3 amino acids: CASSDGTSGGADTQYF. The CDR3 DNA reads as TGTGCCAGCAGTGACGGGACTAGCGGGGGGGCAGATACGCAGTATTTT.

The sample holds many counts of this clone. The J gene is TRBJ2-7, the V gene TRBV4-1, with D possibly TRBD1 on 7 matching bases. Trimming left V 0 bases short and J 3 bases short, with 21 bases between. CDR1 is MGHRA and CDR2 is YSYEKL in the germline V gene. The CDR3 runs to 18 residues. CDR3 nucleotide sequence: TGCGCCAGCAGCCAAGAGCAATCAGGGGGGCAGGTAAACTACGAGCAGTACTTC. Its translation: CASSQEQSGGQVNYEQYF.

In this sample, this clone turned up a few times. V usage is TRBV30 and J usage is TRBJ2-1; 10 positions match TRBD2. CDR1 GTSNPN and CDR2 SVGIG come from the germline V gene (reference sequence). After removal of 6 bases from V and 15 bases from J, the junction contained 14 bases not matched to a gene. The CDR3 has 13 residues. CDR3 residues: CACPTPGLAWWFF. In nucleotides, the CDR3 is TGTGCCTGCCCCACTCCGGGACTAGCGTGGTGGTTCTTC.

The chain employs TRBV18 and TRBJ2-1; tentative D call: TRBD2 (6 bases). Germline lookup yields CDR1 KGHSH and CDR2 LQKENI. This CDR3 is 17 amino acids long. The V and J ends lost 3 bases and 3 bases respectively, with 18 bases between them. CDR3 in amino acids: CASSPLILRGGYNEQFF. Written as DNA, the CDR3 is TGTGCCAGCTCACCCCTCATTCTGAGGGGAGGCTACAATGAGCAGTTCTTC.

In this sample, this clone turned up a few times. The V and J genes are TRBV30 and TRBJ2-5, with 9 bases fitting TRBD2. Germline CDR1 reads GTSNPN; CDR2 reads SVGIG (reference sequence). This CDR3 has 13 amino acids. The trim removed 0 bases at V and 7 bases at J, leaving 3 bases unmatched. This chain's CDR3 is CAWSVLAGRTQYF. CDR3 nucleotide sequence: TGTGCCTGGAGTGTACTAGCGGGTCGGACCCAGTACTTC.

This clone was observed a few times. The CDR3 DNA reads TGCAGCGTTGCCCTGAGGCTCGGAAACACCATATATTTT. Its protein product is CSVALRLGNTIYF. V usage is TRBV29-1 and J usage is TRBJ1-3; D not certain. V was pared by 4 bases and J by 4 bases, with 11 bases between. Germline loops: CDR1 SQVTM, CDR2 ANQGSEA. This CDR3 spans 13 amino acids.